The 11 T cell receptor beta chains below were found in one sample sequenced in a study of cytomegalovirus exposure and HLA in healthy donors. The PCR had 60 Vbeta and 13 Jbeta primers. The data were produced by immunoSEQ multiplex PCR, yet TCRdb's version contains in-frame clones alone and is incomplete. The top ten clones hold approximately 6% of a sample with about 150,000 clones, approximately 80% of them seen once. The sample taken for sequencing was PBMCs. These receptors were collected from a man aged 30-40 years in good health and CMV-seropositive.

This rearrangement joins TRBV9 to TRBJ2-3; maybe TRBD1 (5 bases). The V gene's germline CDR1 is SGDLS and CDR2 YYNGEE. V dropped 1 base and J dropped 4 bases, with 10 bases sitting between them. The CDR3 contains 14 residues. Here the CDR3 reads CASSVPLGADTQYF. CDR3 sequence (DNA): TGTGCCAGCAGCGTACCTCTAGGGGCAGATACGCAGTATTTT.

The genes are TRBV7-9 and TRBJ2-2; D remains unclear. V lost 3 bases and J lost 6, with 5 bases in between. The CDR3 has 12 residues. The V gene's germline CDR1 is SEHNR and CDR2 FQNEAQ (reference sequence). The CDR3 is CASSFRAGELFF. CDR3 coding DNA: TGTGCCAGCAGCTTTCGAGCCGGGGAGCTGTTTTTT. Using reference TRBV7-9 and TRBJ2-2 for the parts outside the CDR3, the full variable domain is DTGVSQNPRHKITKRGQNVTFRCDPISEHNRLYWYRQTLGQGPEFLTYFQNEAQLEKSRLLSDRFSAERPKGSFSTLEIQRTEQGDSAMYLCASSFRAGELFFGEGSRLTVL.

The CDR3 bases are TGTGCCTGGAGCGAGACTAGCGGGGGAACCTACGAGCAGTACTTC. Encoded protein: CAWSETSGGTYEQYF. The chain joins TRBV30 to TRBJ2-7; 12 positions agree with TRBD2. This CDR3 has 15 residues. Germline V gene data show CDR1 as GTSNPN and CDR2 as SVGIG (reference sequence). V trimming: 3 bases; J trimming: 2 bases; junction bases outside the gene matches: 5.

The rearrangement joins TRBV30 to TRBJ2-3; 9 bases line up with TRBD2. Germline CDR1 GTSNPN, CDR2 SVGIG (reference sequence). V was pared by 4 bases and J by 7 bases, with 6 bases of the junction left unmatched. This CDR3 is built from 13 residues. The CDR3: CAWTGGGANTQYF. The CDR3 DNA reads TGTGCCTGGACGGGCGGGGGGGCCAATACGCAGTATTTT.

The V gene is TRBV6-5, the J gene TRBJ2-3; tentatively, D is TRBD1 (6 bases). The germline V gene encodes CDR1 MNHEY and CDR2 SVGAGI. V was shortened by 6 bases and J by 3 bases, with 10 bases between the two germline ends. CDR3 length: 13 residues. CDR3 sequence reads: CASRLQGTDTQYF. CDR3 sequence (DNA): TGTGCCAGCAGATTACAGGGTACAGATACGCAGTATTTT.

This chain uses TRBV27 with TRBJ2-7; 7 bases align to TRBD2. The V gene end was trimmed by 5 bases and the J gene end by 7 bases; junction bases not matched to a gene: 11. The germline V gene has CDR1 MNHEY and CDR2 SMNVEV (reference sequence). The CDR3 extends over 14 amino acids. DNA of the CDR3: TGTGCCAGCAGTACCAGGACTAGGTTCCCAGAGCAGTACTTC. The encoded protein is CASSTRTRFPEQYF.

V usage is TRBV5-1 and J usage is TRBJ1-4; 9 positions match TRBD1. Germline CDR1 reads SGHRS; CDR2 reads YFSETQ. This CDR3 region has 14 residues. V dropped 3 bases and J dropped 5; count of bases not matched to a gene: 2. The CDR3 spells CASSYGQGNEKLFF. In nucleotides, the CDR3 is TGCGCCAGCAGCTATGGACAGGGGAATGAAAAACTGTTTTTT.

The rearrangement joins TRBV5-1 to TRBJ2-5, with TRBD2 matching 8 bases. Germline V gene data show CDR1 as SGHRS and CDR2 as YFSETQ. This CDR3 contains 15 residues. V shed 7 bases and J 4 bases; nucleotides not matched to a gene: 12. Here the CDR3 DNA reads TGCGCCAGCTCCACTAACGCGGGGGGATCAGAGACCCAGTACTTC. Translated, it gives CASSTNAGGSETQYF.

This chain joins TRBV28 and TRBJ1-1; tentatively, D is TRBD1 (6 bases). CDR1 is MDHEN, CDR2 SYDVKM, per germline. The CDR3 runs to 13 residues. V was shortened by 9 bases and J by 0 bases, with 11 bases between the two germline ends. CDR3 bases: TGTGCCAGTAAAGACAGGTTGAACACTGAAGCTTTCTTT. As protein: CASKDRLNTEAFF.

The gene calls are TRBV2 and TRBJ2-3, with TRBD1 as a possible D gene (6 bases). With 7 bases removed from V and 2 bases from J, the gap between germline ends came to 16 bases. The CDR3 covers 15 residues. Germline lookup yields CDR1 SNHLY and CDR2 FYNNEI. The CDR3 coding sequence is TGTGCCAGCAAACGGACAGCCGTCTTCACAGATACGCAGTATTTT. Protein product: CASKRTAVFTDTQYF.

V usage is TRBV19 and J usage is TRBJ2-2; D not resolved. The CDR3 length is 12 residues. Germline V gene lookup returns CDR1 LNHDA and CDR2 SQIVND (reference sequence). V lost 5 bases and J lost 4, with 5 bases in between. The chain's CDR3 is CASSSVTGELFF. CDR3 nucleotides: TGTGCCAGTAGTTCCGTCACCGGGGAGCTGTTTTTT.